These T cell receptor beta chains were read from a single sample in a study of immune evolution from preneoplasia to lung adenocarcinoma. The assay was immunoSEQ multiplex PCR, and TCRdb's table has in-frame clones only and misses some. Of a few thousand clones in the sample, under 85% are singletons; the top ten hold approximately 10%. Sequenced: FFPE minimally invasive lung adenocarcinoma tissue. All receptors derive from a person aged 60-80 years with lung adenocarcinoma. Both conserved end residues are part of each CDR3. Fields, in order: V gene, clone size, D gene, J gene, CDR3 protein, CDR3 DNA. The D gene is left open where the match is weak. Not every row has a clone size; where given, it reads once, few, many or a size class.

v_gene: TRBV5-4; abundance: -; d_gene: -; j_gene: TRBJ2-3; CDR3aa: CASSSPGTRGTDTQYF; CDR3nt: TGTGCCAGCAGCAGCCCGGGGACAAGGGGCACAGATACGCAGTATTTT
v_gene: TRBV10-3; abundance: -; d_gene: -; j_gene: TRBJ2-7; CDR3aa: CAISDERRGSYEQYF; CDR3nt: TGTGCCATCAGTGATGAGCGGAGGGGCTCCTACGAGCAGTACTTC
v_gene: TRBV9; abundance: few; d_gene: -; j_gene: TRBJ1-5; CDR3aa: CASSRGGDSRNQPQHF; CDR3nt: TGTGCCAGCAGCCGAGGGGGAGATTCACGCAATCAGCCCCAGCATTTT
v_gene: TRBV7-2; abundance: -; d_gene: TRBD1; j_gene: TRBJ1-2; CDR3aa: CASSLSPWDRGRNYGYTF; CDR3nt: TGTGCCAGCAGCTTAAGCCCGTGGGACAGGGGAAGGAACTATGGCTACACCTTC
v_gene: TRBV11-1; abundance: -; d_gene: TRBD2; j_gene: TRBJ2-3; CDR3aa: CASSQGSGRDPVTQYF; CDR3nt: TGTGCCAGCAGCCAGGGGAGCGGGAGAGACCCGGTTACGCAGTATTTT
v_gene: TRBV7-3; abundance: few; d_gene: TRBD1; j_gene: TRBJ2-7; CDR3aa: CASSLTAGTAYEQYF; CDR3nt: TGTGCCAGCAGCTTAACAGCTGGGACAGCCTACGAGCAGTACTTC
v_gene: TRBV9; abundance: -; d_gene: -; j_gene: TRBJ1-2; CDR3aa: CASSVGQGPSWGYTF; CDR3nt: TGTGCCAGCAGCGTAGGGCAGGGGCCGTCTTGGGGCTACACCTTC
v_gene: TRBV11-3; abundance: -; d_gene: -; j_gene: TRBJ2-1; CDR3aa: CASSLRSGFEQFF; CDR3nt: TGTGCCAGCAGCTTACGTAGCGGCTTTGAGCAGTTCTTC
v_gene: TRBV5-4; abundance: -; d_gene: TRBD1; j_gene: TRBJ1-4; CDR3aa: CASSLDGRGAQNEKLFF; CDR3nt: TGTGCCAGCAGCTTGGACGGCAGGGGGGCTCAAAATGAAAAACTGTTTTTT
v_gene: TRBV25-1; abundance: few; d_gene: TRBD2; j_gene: TRBJ2-7; CDR3aa: CASSDPMSGSNEQYF; CDR3nt: TGTGCCAGCAGTGACCCGATGAGCGGGAGCAACGAGCAGTACTTC
v_gene: TRBV30; abundance: -; d_gene: -; j_gene: TRBJ2-3; CDR3aa: CAWSGTGTDTQYF; CDR3nt: TGTGCCTGGAGCGGCACCGGCACAGATACGCAGTATTTT
v_gene: TRBV5-6; abundance: once; d_gene: TRBD1; j_gene: TRBJ1-2; CDR3aa: CASSLGPRLPPGGLYGYTF; CDR3nt: TGTGCCAGCAGCTTGGGACCCCGGCTTCCCCCAGGGGGCCTCTATGGCTACACCTTC
v_gene: TRBV28; abundance: -; d_gene: TRBD2; j_gene: TRBJ2-6; CDR3aa: CASSLGGSHVLTF; CDR3nt: TGTGCCAGCAGCCTGGGGGGGTCCCACGTCCTGACTTTC
v_gene: TRBV25-1; abundance: -; d_gene: -; j_gene: TRBJ2-1; CDR3aa: CASSGFNEQFF; CDR3nt: TGTGCCAGCAGTGGGTTTAATGAGCAGTTCTTC
v_gene: TRBV6-5; abundance: -; d_gene: -; j_gene: TRBJ2-1; CDR3aa: CASSYARGGGQFF; CDR3nt: TGTGCCAGCAGTTACGCCCGAGGAGGGGGGCAGTTCTTC
v_gene: TRBV11-2; abundance: -; d_gene: -; j_gene: TRBJ1-2; CDR3aa: CASSFGNGYTF; CDR3nt: TGTGCCAGCAGCTTCGGTAACGGCTACACCTTC
v_gene: TRBV11-2; abundance: -; d_gene: -; j_gene: TRBJ2-7; CDR3aa: CASSFRESSYEQYF; CDR3nt: TGTGCCAGCAGCTTTCGAGAAAGCTCCTACGAGCAGTACTTC
v_gene: TRBV2; abundance: -; d_gene: -; j_gene: TRBJ2-7; CDR3aa: CASRRADLSSYEQYF; CDR3nt: TGTGCCAGCAGGAGGGCGGACTTGAGCTCCTACGAGCAGTACTTC
v_gene: TRBV9; abundance: once; d_gene: -; j_gene: TRBJ2-1; CDR3aa: CASSPRDAPYNEQFF; CDR3nt: TGTGCCAGCAGCCCCCGAGACGCCCCGTACAATGAGCAGTTCTTC
v_gene: TRBV29-1; abundance: once; d_gene: TRBD2; j_gene: TRBJ2-1; CDR3aa: CSVDASGTYNEQFF; CDR3nt: TGCAGCGTTGATGCTAGCGGGACCTACAATGAGCAGTTCTTC
v_gene: TRBV29-1; abundance: -; d_gene: -; j_gene: TRBJ2-7; CDR3aa: CSVEDFPSSYEQYF; CDR3nt: TGCAGCGTTGAAGATTTTCCTTCCTCCTACGAGCAGTACTTC
v_gene: TRBV6-1; abundance: -; d_gene: -; j_gene: TRBJ2-7; CDR3aa: CASTVAGPPGEQYF; CDR3nt: TGTGCCAGCACGGTTGCGGGCCCCCCCGGCGAGCAGTACTTC
v_gene: TRBV29-1; abundance: -; d_gene: -; j_gene: TRBJ1-1; CDR3aa: CSVEGGGQNTEAFF; CDR3nt: TGCAGCGTTGAAGGGGGGGGTCAGAACACTGAAGCTTTCTTT
v_gene: TRBV7-2; abundance: -; d_gene: -; j_gene: TRBJ2-3; CDR3aa: CASSLVGRVTKQAYTQYF; CDR3nt: TGTGCCAGCAGCTTAGTTGGCAGGGTCACTAAGCAAGCTTATACGCAGTATTTT
v_gene: TRBV10-3; abundance: -; d_gene: -; j_gene: TRBJ1-1; CDR3aa: CAISSDRNTEAFF; CDR3nt: TGTGCCATCAGTTCCGACAGGAACACTGAAGCTTTCTTT